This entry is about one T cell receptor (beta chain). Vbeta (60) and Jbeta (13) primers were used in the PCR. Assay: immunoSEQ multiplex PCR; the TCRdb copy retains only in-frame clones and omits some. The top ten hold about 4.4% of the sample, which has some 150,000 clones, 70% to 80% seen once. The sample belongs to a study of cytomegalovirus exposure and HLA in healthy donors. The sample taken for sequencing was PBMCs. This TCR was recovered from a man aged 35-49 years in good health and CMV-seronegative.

The DNA for the CDR3 is TGTGCCAGCAGCGTAGATGGGCCCGGGGAGCTGTTTTTT. Its protein is CASSVDGPGELFF. The chain links TRBV9 to TRBJ2-2; D is unresolved. Germline V lookup: CDR1 SGDLS, CDR2 YYNGEE. The CDR3 sequence is 13 residues long. Trimming removed 0 bases from V and 6 bases from J, with 6 bases in between.